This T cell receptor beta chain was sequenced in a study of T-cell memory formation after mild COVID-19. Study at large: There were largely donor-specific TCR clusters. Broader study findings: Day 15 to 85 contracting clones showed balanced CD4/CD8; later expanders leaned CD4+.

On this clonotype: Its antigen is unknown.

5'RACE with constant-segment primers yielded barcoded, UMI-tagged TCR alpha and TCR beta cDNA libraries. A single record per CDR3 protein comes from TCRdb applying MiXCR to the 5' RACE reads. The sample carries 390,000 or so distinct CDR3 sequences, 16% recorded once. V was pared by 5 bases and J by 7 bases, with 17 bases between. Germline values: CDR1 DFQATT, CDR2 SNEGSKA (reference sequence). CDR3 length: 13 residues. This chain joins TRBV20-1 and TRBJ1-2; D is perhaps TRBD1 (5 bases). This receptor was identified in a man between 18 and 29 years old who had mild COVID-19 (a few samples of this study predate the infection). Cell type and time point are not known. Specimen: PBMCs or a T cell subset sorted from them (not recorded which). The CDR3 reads CSAPPAGSVGYTF. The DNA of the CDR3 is TGCAGTGCTCCACCGGCAGGGAGCGTTGGCTACACCTTC.